Listed below are T cell receptor beta chains from one sample, sequenced in a study of OX40 agonist ivuxolimab in advanced cancers. Some clones are missing from TCRdb's copy, which holds only in-frame ones; the method was immunoSEQ multiplex PCR. This sample yields about 21,000 clones, of which over 75% are seen a single time; around 30% belongs to the top ten. The material sequenced was CD4+ or CD8+ T cells sorted from blood, taken in a trial of the OX40 agonist ivuxolimab. Receptors originate from an adult with an advanced solid tumor such as melanoma, head and neck, liver or kidney cancer. CDR3s leave out the opening cysteine and the closing phenylalanine or tryptophan. D genes are given only for firm matches.

.,TRBV29-1,SVEVAAERR
.,TRBV5-6,ASSLAYRVDEQY
.,TRBV2,ANAESYNTGELF
TRBD2,TRBV5-3,ARRLRLAGGTDTQY
TRBD2,TRBV7-2,ASSLAASGETQY
.,TRBV15,ATSRDRGPSNQPQH
.,TRBV9,ASSAGDGSLYGYT
.,TRBV28,ASSLASSFYEQY
TRBD1,TRBV18,ASSPNPGTGGNEQF
.,TRBV9,ASSPRQGQSTEAF
.,TRBV7-6,ASSLGGSNTGELF
.,TRBV30,ALGLYEQY
TRBD2,TRBV2,ASISRLAGGDEQF
.,TRBV6-5,ASSKQGAVTEAF
.,TRBV2,ASSESQGRRNTEAF